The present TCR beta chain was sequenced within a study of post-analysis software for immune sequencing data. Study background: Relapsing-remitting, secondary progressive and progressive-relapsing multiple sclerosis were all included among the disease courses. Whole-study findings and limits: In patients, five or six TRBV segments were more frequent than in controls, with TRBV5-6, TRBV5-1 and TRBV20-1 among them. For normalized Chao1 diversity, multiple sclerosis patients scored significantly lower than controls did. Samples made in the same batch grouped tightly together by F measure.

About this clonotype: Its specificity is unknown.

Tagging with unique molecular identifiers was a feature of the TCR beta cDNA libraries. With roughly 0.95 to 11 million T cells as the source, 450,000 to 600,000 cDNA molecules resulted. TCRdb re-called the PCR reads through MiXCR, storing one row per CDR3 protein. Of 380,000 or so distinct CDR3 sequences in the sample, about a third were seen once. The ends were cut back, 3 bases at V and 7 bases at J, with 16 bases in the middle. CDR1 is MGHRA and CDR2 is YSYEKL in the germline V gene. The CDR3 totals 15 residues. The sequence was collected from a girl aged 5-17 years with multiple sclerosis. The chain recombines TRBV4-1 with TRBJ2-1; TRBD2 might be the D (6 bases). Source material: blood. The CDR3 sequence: CASSQFIGGGNEQFF. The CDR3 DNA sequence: TGCGCCAGCAGCCAGTTTATCGGGGGTGGAAATGAGCAGTTCTTC.